Listed below are T cell receptor beta chains from one sample, sequenced in a study of cytomegalovirus exposure and HLA in healthy donors. This table comes from immunoSEQ multiplex PCR, and its TCRdb copy is limited to in-frame clones, with some not included. This table lists 85,000 to 90,000 clones. The material sequenced was PBMCs. These receptors were taken from a man between 45 and 60 years old in good health and CMV-seropositive. The CDR3 runs from the conserved cysteine through the conserved F or W. Each record gives: J gene, D gene, V gene, CDR3 protein, CDR3 DNA. The D gene is left open where the match is weak.

>TRBJ1-5|.|TRBV23-1
CASSRHLGQGQPQHF
TGCGCCAGCAGTCGCCATCTTGGACAAGGGCAGCCCCAGCATTTT
>TRBJ1-1|TRBD1|TRBV5-1
CASSPGQGRMNTEAFF
TGCGCCAGCAGCCCCGGACAGGGGCGCATGAACACTGAAGCTTTCTTT
>TRBJ2-2|.|TRBV11-2
CASSFAGAGELFF
TGTGCCAGCAGCTTCGCAGGGGCCGGGGAGCTGTTTTTT
>TRBJ1-5|.|TRBV10-3
CAISESGRGSNQPQHF
TGTGCCATCAGTGAGTCGGGCAGGGGAAGCAATCAGCCCCAGCATTTT
>TRBJ2-7|TRBD2|TRBV19
CASVPTSGSSYEQYF
TGTGCCAGTGTACCTACTAGCGGGAGTTCCTACGAGCAGTACTTC
>TRBJ2-6|.|TRBV4-3
CASSQDWAFLGANVLTF
TGCGCCAGCAGCCAAGATTGGGCCTTCCTTGGGGCCAACGTCCTGACTTTC
>TRBJ1-2|TRBD1|TRBV6-5
CASTRQGNYGYTF
TGTGCCAGCACAAGACAGGGAAACTATGGCTACACCTTC
>TRBJ1-1|.|TRBV7-9
CASSLDRSLNTEAFF
TGTGCCAGCAGCTTAGACAGGAGCTTGAACACTGAAGCTTTCTTT
>TRBJ2-1|TRBD2|TRBV9
CASSVGGGRASYNEQFF
TGTGCCAGCAGCGTCGGCGGGGGGAGGGCCTCCTACAATGAGCAGTTCTTC
>TRBJ2-3|TRBD2|TRBV5-1
CASSSLAGVSDTQYF
TGCGCCAGCAGCTCCCTAGCGGGAGTATCAGATACGCAGTATTTT
>TRBJ1-5|TRBD1|TRBV15
CATGGQLSQPQHF
TGTGCCACCGGGGGACAGCTAAGTCAGCCCCAGCATTTT
>TRBJ2-2|.|TRBV30
CAWSVSNTGELFF
TGTGCCTGGAGTGTATCTAACACCGGGGAGCTGTTTTTT
>TRBJ1-1|TRBD1|TRBV2
CASRLIEWDRGSFF
TGTGCCAGCAGGTTAATAGAGTGGGACAGGGGCTCTTTCTTT
>TRBJ2-3|TRBD2|TRBV27
CASSPGTTSTDTQYF
TGTGCCAGCAGTCCCGGGACTACTAGCACAGATACGCAGTATTTT
>TRBJ1-1|TRBD1|TRBV19
CASSSGPQGAVGAFF
TGTGCCAGTAGTTCCGGCCCACAGGGGGCTGTTGGGGCTTTCTTT
>TRBJ1-2|TRBD1|TRBV2
CASSRTGRSDYGYTF
TGTGCCAGCAGTCGGACAGGGCGCTCGGACTATGGCTACACCTTC
>TRBJ2-7|.|TRBV6-6
CASSKPQQNAYEQYF
TGTGCCAGCAGTAAGCCTCAACAGAACGCCTACGAGCAGTACTTC
>TRBJ2-3|.|TRBV18
CASSPPWDTYSAEYF
TGTGCCAGCTCACCGCCATGGGACACCTATTCCGCGGAGTATTTT
>TRBJ2-1|TRBD2|TRBV18
CASSPGTGRASGSNEQFF
TGTGCCAGCTCACCTGGGACTGGAAGGGCTAGCGGGAGTAATGAGCAGTTCTTC
>TRBJ1-2|.|TRBV11-3
CASSPRISERGYTF
TGTGCCAGCAGCCCACGTATTAGTGAACGAGGCTACACCTTC
>TRBJ2-1|.|TRBV19
CASRIMSGAQEQFF
TGTGCCAGTAGAATTATGAGCGGAGCCCAGGAGCAGTTCTTC
>TRBJ2-1|.|TRBV7-9
CASSFSAGNQGEQFF
TGTGCCAGCAGCTTTTCGGCGGGAAATCAGGGTGAGCAGTTCTTC
>TRBJ2-2|.|TRBV21-1
CASSVQGGNTGELFF
TGTGCCAGCAGCGTACAGGGGGGGAACACCGGGGAGCTGTTTTTT
>TRBJ2-3|.|TRBV4-3
CASSQDGGPLATRSDTQYF
TGCGCCAGCAGCCAAGACGGAGGGCCCCTAGCGACTCGTTCAGATACGCAGTATTTT
>TRBJ2-7|.|TRBV7-2
CASSPRAPYEQYF
TGTGCCAGCAGCCCCAGGGCCCCCTACGAGCAGTACTTC
>TRBJ2-1|.|TRBV6-5
CASTQGDEQFF
TGTGCCAGCACTCAAGGGGATGAGCAGTTCTTC
>TRBJ2-6|.|TRBV4-2
CASSQEQGSVANVLTF
TGTGCCAGCAGCCAAGAGCAGGGTTCTGTGGCCAACGTCCTGACTTTC
>TRBJ2-3|.|TRBV9
CASSVKEGGDTQYF
TGTGCCAGCAGCGTAAAGGAGGGCGGAGATACGCAGTATTTT
>TRBJ1-2|.|TRBV6-5
CASSFDRQYGYTF
TGTGCCAGCAGTTTTGACAGGCAGTATGGCTACACCTTC
>TRBJ1-5|.|TRBV10-3
CAISHHPRVSNQPQHF
TGTGCCATCAGTCACCATCCCAGGGTTTCCAATCAGCCCCAGCATTTT
>TRBJ2-7|TRBD1|TRBV28
CASSSADRAAWEQYF
TGTGCCAGCAGTTCCGCGGACAGGGCCGCCTGGGAGCAGTACTTC
>TRBJ2-2|.|TRBV29-1
CSVDRPETGELFF
TGCAGCGTTGATCGCCCAGAAACCGGGGAGCTGTTTTTT
>TRBJ2-1|.|TRBV30
CAWSGVGVGNEQFF
TGTGCCTGGAGTGGGGTGGGAGTGGGCAATGAGCAGTTCTTC
>TRBJ2-7|TRBD1|TRBV9
CASSVGTGYPYEQYF
TGTGCCAGCAGCGTAGGGACAGGGTATCCCTACGAGCAGTACTTC
>TRBJ2-7|TRBD1|TRBV4-2
CASSQDAPGQGPYEQYF
TGTGCCAGCAGCCAAGACGCCCCGGGACAGGGGCCCTACGAGCAGTACTTC
>TRBJ2-7|TRBD2|TRBV14
CASSQRLAVYEQYF
TGTGCCAGCAGCCAAAGACTAGCGGTCTACGAGCAGTACTTC
>TRBJ1-2|.|TRBV18
CASDPTGSWGYTF
TGTGCCAGTGACCCGACAGGTTCTTGGGGCTACACCTTC
>TRBJ1-5|.|TRBV6-1
CASSEVGRGGDQPQHF
TGTGCCAGCAGTGAAGTTGGACGGGGGGGAGATCAGCCCCAGCATTTT
>TRBJ1-1|.|TRBV7-9
CASGSSRLNTEAFF
TGTGCCAGCGGATCTTCTAGACTGAACACTGAAGCTTTCTTT
>TRBJ2-5|TRBD2|TRBV7-7
CASSPRTRQETQYF
TGTGCTAGCAGCCCCCGGACTAGGCAAGAGACCCAGTACTTC